A single sample is the source of the 28 T cell receptor beta chains below, sequenced in a study of memory CD4+ T cells and cytomegalovirus serostatus. Single viable CD3+CD4+CD8-CD45RO+ cells were sorted as the memory CD4+ T cells. Sequencing used immunoSEQ multiplex PCR; TCRdb keeps in-frame clones, though not all of them. In the table there are around 50,000 clones, roughly 78% of which are singletons. What was sequenced was memory CD4+ T cells from blood. Source of these receptors: an adult in good health and CMV-seronegative.

This chain links TRBV28 with TRBJ1-5; TRBD1 aligns across 7 bases. With V trimmed by 4 bases and J by 1 base, 4 bases remained unmatched. The CDR3 sequence is 15 residues long. CDR1 is MDHEN, CDR2 SYDVKM, per germline. Here the CDR3 reads CASSSKQGSNQPQHF. As DNA, the CDR3 is TGTGCCAGCAGTTCCAAACAGGGGAGCAATCAGCCCCAGCATTTT.

The V call is TRBV5-6, the J call TRBJ1-3; D is perhaps TRBD1 (5 bases). Germline V CDR1 and CDR2: SGHDT, YYEEEE. Trimming stripped 5 bases from V and 5 bases from J, with 17 bases between. The CDR3 covers 15 residues. The CDR3 bases are TGTGCCAGCAGTCTAGGGGCGCCGGGCAGAAACACCATATATTTT. Translated, it gives CASSLGAPGRNTIYF.

The chain joins TRBV5-6 to TRBJ2-1; D gene ambiguous. Trimming stripped 4 bases from V and 3 bases from J, with 14 bases between. Germline CDR1 reads SGHDT; CDR2 reads YYEEEE. The CDR3 has 15 residues. The DNA for the CDR3 is TGTGCCAGCAGCCAGCACACGGACCTCTACAATGAGCAGTTCTTC. Translated: CASSQHTDLYNEQFF.

The V and J genes are TRBV11-3 and TRBJ2-5, with TRBD2 matching over 9 bases. The germline V gene encodes CDR1 SGHNT and CDR2 YENEEA. Trimming took 5 bases from V and 5 from J; bases not matched to a gene: 9. The CDR3 spans 15 residues. This CDR3 reads CASSQGLAGSETQYF. Here the CDR3 DNA reads TGTGCCAGCAGCCAGGGACTAGCTGGGAGTGAGACCCAGTACTTC.

The V call is TRBV5-1, the J call TRBJ2-7, with TRBD2 identical over 7 bases. Germline assignment: CDR1 SGHRS and CDR2 YFSETQ. This CDR3 is built from 15 residues. The ends lost 6 bases at V and 7 bases at J; junction bases unmatched: 16. The CDR3 reads CASKRPGTTTGEQYF. The CDR3 DNA follows: TGCGCCAGCAAGAGACCCGGGACTACCACGGGGGAGCAGTACTTC.

The V gene is TRBV14, the J gene TRBJ1-2; 11 positions agree with TRBD1. This CDR3 has 13 amino acids. V gave up 6 bases and J gave up 7 bases; unmatched junction bases: 4. The V gene's germline CDR1 is SGHDN and CDR2 FVKESK. The CDR3 DNA follows: TGTGCCAGCAGGCGGACAGGGGGCTTTGGCTACACCTTC. This gives the protein CASRRTGGFGYTF. The full variable domain, completed using reference TRBV14 and TRBJ1-2, is EAGVTQFPSHSVIEKGQTVTLRCDPISGHDNLYWYRRVMGKEIKFLLHFVKESKQDESGMPNNRFLAERTGGTYSTLKVQPAELEDSGVYFCASRRTGGFGYTFGSGTRLTVV.

In this sample, this clone turned up once. The chain combines TRBV2 with TRBJ1-5; D is perhaps TRBD1 (6 bases). CDR1 and CDR2 from the germline V gene are SNHLY and FYNNEI. There are 16 residues in the CDR3. The ends were cut back, 6 bases at V and 7 bases at J, with 22 bases in the middle. The CDR3 DNA sequence: TGTGCCAGCAGCCAAGACTACCGTATACAGGGACAGCCCCAGCATTTT. Protein product: CASSQDYRIQGQPQHF. Looking up the rest from reference TRBV2 and TRBJ1-5 gives the full variable domain: EPEVTQTPSHQVTQMGQEVILRCVPISNHLYFYWYRQILGQKVEFLVSFYNNEISEKSEIFDDQFSVERPDGSNFTLKIRSTKLEDSAMYFCASSQDYRIQGQPQHFGDGTRLSIL.

This clone was counted a few times. The V call is TRBV27, the J call TRBJ2-3, with 9 bases matching TRBD1. CDR3 length: 18 residues. The germline CDR1 and CDR2 sequences are MNHEY and SMNVEV (reference sequence). V gave up 0 bases and J gave up 4 bases; unmatched junction bases: 11. The CDR3 sequence is CASSLSRGQGIWADTQYF. The CDR3 DNA sequence: TGTGCCAGCAGTTTATCCCGCGGACAGGGGATTTGGGCAGATACGCAGTATTTT.

The table lists this clone with a few counts. The chain uses TRBV6-6 and TRBJ2-7; 13 bases are a match to TRBD2. V lost 5 bases to trimming and J lost 6 bases; unmatched junction nucleotides: 10. Per the germline V gene, CDR1 is MNHNY and CDR2 is SVGAGI (reference sequence). The CDR3 spans 16 residues. CDR3 loop: CASSPNVRLAGGEQYF. The CDR3 region has the DNA TGTGCCAGCAGTCCCAACGTCCGACTAGCGGGAGGCGAGCAGTACTTC.

V gene TRBV25-1 combines with J gene TRBJ2-3; 9 nucleotides align to TRBD1. CDR1 is MGHDK and CDR2 is SYGVNS in the germline V gene. The CDR3 spans 14 residues. V lost 4 bases, J lost 4 bases, and 3 bases stayed unmatched. CDR3 sequence (DNA): TGTGCCAGCAGTGGACACAGGGGGCCAGATACGCAGTATTTT. It codes for CASSGHRGPDTQYF.

The chain combines TRBV6-1 with TRBJ1-1, with a tentative D call TRBD1 (6 bases). Trimming took off 1 base at V and 5 bases at J, with 20 bases between the two ends. The CDR3 spans 17 residues. CDR1 and CDR2 from the germline V gene are MNHNS and SASEGT. For the CDR3, the DNA is TGTGCCAGCAGTGAAGACCCCACAGGGTCGGTTTTGACTGAAGCTTTCTTT. Translated: CASSEDPTGSVLTEAFF.

CDR3 amino acids: CASSRTGIGETQYF. CDR3 DNA sequence: TGTGCCAGTAGCCGGACAGGGATCGGGGAGACCCAGTACTTC. The chain combines TRBV19 with TRBJ2-5, with TRBD1 matching 8 bases. The CDR3 length is 14 residues. Germline V gives CDR1 LNHDA, CDR2 SQIVND (reference sequence). V gave up 6 bases and J gave up 5 bases; unmatched junction bases: 8.

The chain has TRBV19 and TRBJ2-7, with 9 bases fitting TRBD1. Germline V lookup: CDR1 LNHDA, CDR2 SQIVND (reference sequence). CDR3 length: 15 residues. Germline trimming cut 7 bases from V and 2 bases from J; bases unmatched to any gene: 9. The CDR3 region has the DNA TGTGCCAGTATCGTCGACAGGGGGAGCCCCTACGAGCAGTACTTC. Translating it yields CASIVDRGSPYEQYF. The complete variable domain, with remaining parts taken from reference TRBV19 and TRBJ2-7, reads DGGITQSPKYLFRKEGQNVTLSCEQNLNHDAMYWYRQDPGQGLRLIYYSQIVNDFQKGDIAEGYSVSREKKESFPLTVTSAQKNPTAFYLCASIVDRGSPYEQYFGPGTRLTVT.

This clone was seen a single time. This chain joins TRBV7-2 and TRBJ1-5; D ambiguous. V was clipped by 6 bases and J by 3 bases, with 9 bases between them. Germline assignment: CDR1 SGHTA and CDR2 FQGNSA. CDR3 size: 13 residues. CDR3 sequence (DNA): TGTGCCAGCAGTCGAGGCTTCAATCAGCCCCAGCATTTT. This gives the protein CASSRGFNQPQHF.

The chain uses TRBV7-8 and TRBJ1-1; the D is unclear. Germline-derived CDR1 and CDR2 are SGHVS and FQNEAQ. CDR3 size: 13 residues. Trimming took off 1 base at V and 4 bases at J, with 7 bases between the two ends. CDR3 loop: CASSLGGPTEAFF. The DNA of the CDR3 is TGTGCCAGCAGCTTAGGGGGTCCCACTGAAGCTTTCTTT.

This clone was observed a handful of times. The V call is TRBV6-6, the J call TRBJ1-5, with a weak D call TRBD1 (6 bases). With 4 bases removed from V and 11 bases from J, the gap between germline ends came to 15 bases. Germline loops: CDR1 MNHNY, CDR2 SVGAGI (reference sequence). This CDR3 spans 13 amino acids. CDR3 in amino acids: CASSSLGGRTQHF. CDR3 nucleotides: TGTGCCAGCAGTTCCCTAGGGGGGCGGACCCAGCATTTT.

The V gene is TRBV19, the J gene TRBJ1-1, with no clear D. Trimming shortened V by 4 bases and J by 11 bases, and 20 bases separated the two germline ends. CDR1 and CDR2 from the germline V gene are LNHDA and SQIVND (reference sequence). The CDR3 runs to 14 residues. CDR3 loop: CASSTMTIPLDAFF. DNA for the CDR3: TGTGCCAGTAGTACGATGACTATACCTTTGGATGCTTTCTTT.

The chain couples TRBV6-5 to TRBJ2-7; tentatively, D is TRBD2 (6 bases). Trimming cost V 5 bases and J 4 bases, with 12 bases left between them. The CDR3 extends over 13 amino acids. The germline V gene has CDR1 MNHEY and CDR2 SVGAGI. The CDR3 is CASSRVGGYEQYF. CDR3 DNA: TGTGCCAGCAGTCGGGTCGGGGGTTACGAGCAGTACTTC.

This chain joins TRBV30 and TRBJ1-2; TRBD1 matches 8 bases. The CDR3 loop spans 11 amino acids. V was clipped by 8 bases and J by 5 bases; unmatched bases: 4. Per the germline V gene, CDR1 is GTSNPN and CDR2 is SVGIG (reference sequence). The CDR3 DNA sequence: TGTGCCGGGGGGACAGGATATGGCTACACCTTC. Amino acids: CAGGTGYGYTF.

This chain links TRBV14 with TRBJ1-1; D remains unclear. This CDR3 region has 13 residues. CDR1 and CDR2 from the germline V gene are SGHDN and FVKESK. V lost 5 bases and J 1 base, leaving 8 bases between the germline ends. In nucleotides, the CDR3 is TGTGCCAGCAGCTTAAGCGGGAACACTGAAGCTTTCTTT. Translated: CASSLSGNTEAFF.

The chain combines TRBV18 with TRBJ2-5; D not resolved. The length of the CDR3 is 11 residues. V lost 3 bases, J lost 3 bases, and 2 bases lay in between. CDR1 and CDR2 (germline): KGHSH, LQKENI. The CDR3 bases are TGTGCCAGCTCACCCGAAGAGACCCAGTACTTC. This encodes CASSPEETQYF. Full variable domain (remainder filled in from reference TRBV18 and TRBJ2-5): NAGVMQNPRHLVRRRGQEARLRCSPMKGHSHVYWYRQLPEEGLKFMVYLQKENIIDESGMPKERFSAEFPKEGPSILRIQQVVRGDSAAYFCASSPEETQYFGPGTRLLVL.

J is TRBJ2-1 and V is TRBV5-4; 7 bases agree with TRBD1. Germline values: CDR1 SGHNT, CDR2 YYREEE (reference sequence). The J segment lost 0 bases and the V segment lost 4 bases, leaving 4 bases of the junction unmatched. This CDR3 has 15 amino acids. CDR3 sequence: CASSQGVDSYNEQFF. CDR3 in DNA: TGTGCCAGCAGCCAGGGGGTAGACTCCTACAATGAGCAGTTCTTC. The full variable domain, with the rest looked up from reference TRBV5-4 and TRBJ2-1, is ETGVTQSPTHLIKTRGQQVTLRCSSQSGHNTVSWYQQALGQGPQFIFQYYREEENGRGNFPPRFSGLQFPNYSSELNVNALELDDSALYLCASSQGVDSYNEQFFGPGTRLTVL.

The rearrangement links TRBV5-1 to TRBJ2-1; TRBD2 aligns across 11 bases. The CDR3 has 16 residues. CDR1 is SGHRS and CDR2 is YFSETQ in the germline V gene. The V and J ends lost 4 bases and 4 bases, in that order; junction bases with no gene match: 7. In DNA form, the CDR3 reads TGCGCCAGCAGCGCCACTAGCGGGGGCTCGTACAATGAGCAGTTCTTC. Its protein product is CASSATSGGSYNEQFF.

The rearrangement joins TRBV7-3 to TRBJ2-1; 9 bases are a match to TRBD2. This CDR3 spans 17 amino acids. Germline V gene data show CDR1 as SGHTA and CDR2 as FQGTGA. Losses at the gene ends were 0 bases for V and 10 bases for J; bases not matched to a gene: 13. This CDR3 reads CASSLTGSGTSPREQFF. CDR3 in DNA: TGTGCCAGCAGCTTAACCGGATCCGGGACTAGCCCCAGGGAGCAGTTCTTC. Complete variable domain (other parts from reference TRBV7-3 and TRBJ2-1): GAGVSQTPSNKVTEKGKYVELRCDPISGHTALYWYRQSLGQGPEFLIYFQGTGAADDSGLPNDRFFAVRPEGSVSTLKIQRTERGDSAVYLCASSLTGSGTSPREQFFGPGTRLTVL.

The chain links TRBV27 to TRBJ1-1; 10 bases line up with TRBD1. V was clipped by 5 bases and J by 7 bases; unmatched bases: 7. CDR1 and CDR2 (germline): MNHEY, SMNVEV (reference sequence). CDR3 length: 14 amino acids. DNA for the CDR3: TGTGCCAGCAGTGCCGACAGGGGGCGAGGTGAAGCTTTCTTT. This encodes CASSADRGRGEAFF.

This clone was recorded a few times. This chain links TRBV5-1 with TRBJ2-1, with TRBD2 matching 8 bases. The CDR3 is 17 residues long. The ends lost 4 bases at V and 0 bases at J; junction bases unmatched: 9. Per germline, CDR1 SGHRS and CDR2 YFSETQ. The CDR3 reads CASSQPVAGSSYNEQFF. CDR3 nucleotide sequence: TGCGCCAGCAGCCAGCCCGTAGCGGGGAGCTCCTACAATGAGCAGTTCTTC.

V gene TRBV5-1 combines with J gene TRBJ1-1, with 9 nucleotides matching TRBD1. The ends lost 5 bases at V and 2 bases at J; junction bases unmatched: 1. Germline V gives CDR1 SGHRS, CDR2 YFSETQ. The CDR3 is 13 amino acids. For the CDR3, the DNA is TGCGCCAGCAGACAGGGGGCCAACACTGAAGCTTTCTTT. Its protein is CASRQGANTEAFF.

The chain uses TRBV18 and TRBJ2-1, with TRBD2 matching over 10 bases. Looked up from germline, CDR1 is KGHSH and CDR2 is LQKENI. The length of the CDR3 is 17 residues. With 2 bases clipped from V and 0 bases from J, the junction kept 4 bases outside the gene matches. The CDR3 reads CASSPNLAGDSYNEQFF. The CDR3, as DNA: TGTGCCAGCTCACCAAATCTAGCGGGGGACTCCTACAATGAGCAGTTCTTC.